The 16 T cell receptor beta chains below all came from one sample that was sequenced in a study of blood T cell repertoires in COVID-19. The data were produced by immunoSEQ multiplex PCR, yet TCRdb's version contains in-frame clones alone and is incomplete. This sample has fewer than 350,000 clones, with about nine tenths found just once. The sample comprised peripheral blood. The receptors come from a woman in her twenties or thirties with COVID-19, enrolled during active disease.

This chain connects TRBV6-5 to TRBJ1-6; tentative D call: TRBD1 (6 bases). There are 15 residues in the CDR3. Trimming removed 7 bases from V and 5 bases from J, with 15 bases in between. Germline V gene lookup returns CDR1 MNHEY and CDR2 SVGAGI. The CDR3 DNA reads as TGTGCCAGCAAAGGACCTACAGGGAATAATTCACCCCTCCACTTT. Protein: CASKGPTGNNSPLHF.

CDR3 nucleotides: TGTGCCAGCAGTTTACCCCTAACCCTAGCGGGGGCTAGCACAGATACGCAGTATTTT. Its translation is CASSLPLTLAGASTDTQYF. V and J are TRBV28 and TRBJ2-3, with 10 bases lining up with TRBD2. Trimming cost V 2 bases and J 0 bases; bases outside gene matches: 11. The CDR3 contains 19 residues. Per the germline V gene, CDR1 is MDHEN and CDR2 is SYDVKM.

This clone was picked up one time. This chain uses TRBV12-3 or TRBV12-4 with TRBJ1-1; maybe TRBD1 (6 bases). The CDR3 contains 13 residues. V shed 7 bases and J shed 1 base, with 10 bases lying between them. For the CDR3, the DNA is TGTGCCAGCACCCCGACAGGGAACACTGAAGCTTTCTTT. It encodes CASTPTGNTEAFF.

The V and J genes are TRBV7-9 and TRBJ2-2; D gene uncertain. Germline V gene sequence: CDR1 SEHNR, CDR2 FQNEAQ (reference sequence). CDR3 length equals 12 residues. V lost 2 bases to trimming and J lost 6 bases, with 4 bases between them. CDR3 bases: TGTGCCAGCAGCTTACGCGCCGGGGAGCTGTTTTTT. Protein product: CASSLRAGELFF.

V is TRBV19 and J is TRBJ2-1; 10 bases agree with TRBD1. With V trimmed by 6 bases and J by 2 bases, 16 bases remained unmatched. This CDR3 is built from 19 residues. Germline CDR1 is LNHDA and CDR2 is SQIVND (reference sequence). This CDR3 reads CASSPLPGQGVSTYNEQFF. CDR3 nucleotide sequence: TGTGCCAGTAGCCCATTACCCGGACAGGGGGTTTCTACCTACAATGAGCAGTTCTTC.

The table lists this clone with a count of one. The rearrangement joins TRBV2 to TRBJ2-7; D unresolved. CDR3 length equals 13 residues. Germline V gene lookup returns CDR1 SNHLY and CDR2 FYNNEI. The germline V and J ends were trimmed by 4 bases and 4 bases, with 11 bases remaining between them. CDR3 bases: TGTGCCAGCAGTGTCAGCGTGTATTACGAGCAGTACGTC. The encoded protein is CASSVSVYYEQYV.

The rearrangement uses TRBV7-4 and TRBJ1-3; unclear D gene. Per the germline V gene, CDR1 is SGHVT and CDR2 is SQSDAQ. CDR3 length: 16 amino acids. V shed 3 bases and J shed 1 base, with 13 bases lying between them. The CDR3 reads CASSFFPGGSGNTIYF. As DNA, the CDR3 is TGTGCCAGCAGCTTTTTTCCAGGAGGTTCTGGAAACACCATATATTTT.

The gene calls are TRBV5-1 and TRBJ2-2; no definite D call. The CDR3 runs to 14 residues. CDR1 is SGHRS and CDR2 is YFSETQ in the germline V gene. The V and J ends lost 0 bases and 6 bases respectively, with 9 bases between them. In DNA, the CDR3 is TGCGCCAGCAGCTTGGACCCATCGGCCGGGGAGCTGTTTTTT. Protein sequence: CASSLDPSAGELFF.

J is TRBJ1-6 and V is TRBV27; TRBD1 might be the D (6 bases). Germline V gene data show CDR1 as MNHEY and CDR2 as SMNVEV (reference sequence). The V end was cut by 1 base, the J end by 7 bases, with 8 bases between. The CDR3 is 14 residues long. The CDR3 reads CASSLLGGNSPLHF. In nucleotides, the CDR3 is TGTGCCAGCAGTTTATTAGGGGGAAATTCACCCCTCCACTTT.

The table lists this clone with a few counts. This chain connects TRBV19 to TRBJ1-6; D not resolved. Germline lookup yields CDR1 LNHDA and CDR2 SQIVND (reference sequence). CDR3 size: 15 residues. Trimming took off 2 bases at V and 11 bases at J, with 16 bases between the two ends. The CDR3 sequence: CASSISTERSPPLHF. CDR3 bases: TGTGCCAGTAGTATAAGTACAGAAAGGTCGCCACCCCTCCACTTT.

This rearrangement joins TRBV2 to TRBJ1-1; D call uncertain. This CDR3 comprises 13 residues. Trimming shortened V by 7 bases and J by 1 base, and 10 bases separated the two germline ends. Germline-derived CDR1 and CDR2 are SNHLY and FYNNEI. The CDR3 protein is CASNRGENTEAFF. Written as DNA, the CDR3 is TGTGCCAGCAACCGAGGCGAGAACACTGAAGCTTTCTTT.

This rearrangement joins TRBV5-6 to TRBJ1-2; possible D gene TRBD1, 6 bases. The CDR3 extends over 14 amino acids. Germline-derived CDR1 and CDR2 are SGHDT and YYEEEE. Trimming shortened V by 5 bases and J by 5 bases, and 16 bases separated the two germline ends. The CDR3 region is CASSAGQNRYGYTF. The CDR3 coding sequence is TGTGCCAGCAGTGCCGGACAGAACAGATATGGCTACACCTTC.

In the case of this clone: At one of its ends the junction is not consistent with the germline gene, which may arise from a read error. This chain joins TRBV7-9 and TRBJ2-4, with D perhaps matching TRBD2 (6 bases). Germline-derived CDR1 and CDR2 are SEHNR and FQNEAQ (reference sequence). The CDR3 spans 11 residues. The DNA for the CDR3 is TGTGCCAGCAGCTTTGGGGGGATAGAGCACTTC. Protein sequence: CASSFGGIEHF.

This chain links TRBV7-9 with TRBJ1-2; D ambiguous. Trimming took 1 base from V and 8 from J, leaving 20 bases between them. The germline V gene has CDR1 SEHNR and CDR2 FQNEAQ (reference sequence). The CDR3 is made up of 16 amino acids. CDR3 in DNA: TGTGCCAGCAGCTTAGTTGCAGTGAGGGATCCGAGCGGCTACACCTTC. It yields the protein CASSLVAVRDPSGYTF.

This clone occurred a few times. The CDR3 bases are TGCAGCGTTGAAGATGGGAGGACACCCAACTACAATGAGCAGTTCTTC. Translation: CSVEDGRTPNYNEQFF. The V gene is TRBV29-1, the J gene TRBJ2-1, with a weak D call TRBD2 (6 bases). The CDR3 loop spans 16 amino acids. The germline V gene has CDR1 SQVTM and CDR2 ANQGSEA. Between the trimmed V and J ends, which lost 0 bases and 3 bases, there was a span of 15 bases.

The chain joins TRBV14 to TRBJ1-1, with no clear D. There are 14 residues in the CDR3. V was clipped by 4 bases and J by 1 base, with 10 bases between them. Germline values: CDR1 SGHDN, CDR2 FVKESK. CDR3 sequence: CASSPSLGNTEAFF. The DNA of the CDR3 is TGTGCCAGCAGCCCTTCTCTCGGGAACACTGAAGCTTTCTTT.